The entry below gives a single TCR beta chain sequence along with its context. Since a much larger clone is just one base distant, this may be a read error. This specimen comes from a study of type 1 and type 2 diabetes patients. Per the germline V gene, CDR1 is SNHLY and CDR2 is FYNNEI. The CDR3 runs 18 residues. The PCR template was genomic DNA. The TCR beta CDR3 region was amplified using 30 forward and 13 reverse primers. TCRdb reprocessed the multiplex PCR reads via MiXCR and lists one record per CDR3 protein. The profile shows more than 250,000 distinct CDR3 sequences, roughly 50% of them singletons.

The J gene is TRBJ2-5, the V gene TRBV2, with D tentatively TRBD2 (5 bases). Sequenced: peripheral blood mononuclear cells (PBMCs). The TCR comes from a man aged 18 to 30 with type 2 diabetes. CDR3 bases: TGTGGCAGCACGGGTCGGCAAGGGAGAGGTTGGAATAGGGAGACCCAGTACTTC. It codes for CGSTGRQGRGWNRETQYF.